This T cell receptor beta chain was retrieved from a study of blood T cell repertoires in COVID-19. One Seattle source followed patients from active infection through their disease course. The data were produced by immunoSEQ multiplex PCR, yet TCRdb's version contains in-frame clones alone and is incomplete. This sample has about 500,000 clones, with 85% to 90% found just once. Per the germline V gene, CDR1 is SGHNT and CDR2 is YYREEE (reference sequence). The CDR3 loop spans 16 amino acids. J gave up 10 bases and V 4 bases, and 13 bases lay outside the gene matches. The V and J genes are TRBV5-4 and TRBJ1-6; 8 bases are a match to TRBD1. The source material was peripheral blood. The receptor was isolated from a woman between 50 and 59 years old with COVID-19, enrolled during active disease. This chain's CDR3 is CASSQDRQGLGSPLHF. The CDR3 region has the DNA TGTGCCAGCAGCCAGGACCGACAGGGGCTGGGGTCACCCCTCCACTTT. The full variable domain, completed using reference TRBV5-4 and TRBJ1-6, is ETGVTQSPTHLIKTRGQQVTLRCSSQSGHNTVSWYQQALGQGPQFIFQYYREEENGRGNFPPRFSGLQFPNYSSELNVNALELDDSALYLCASSQDRQGLGSPLHFGNGTRLTVT.